This T cell receptor (beta chain) emerged from a study of OX40 agonist ivuxolimab in advanced cancers. In terms of the full investigation: Ivuxolimab, which targeted the costimulatory receptor OX40 (CD134), was an agonistic, fully human IgG2 monoclonal antibody. Partial responses were achieved by three dose-escalation patients, of whom one had hepatocellular carcinoma and two had cutaneous melanoma. The purpose of peripheral TCRbeta sequencing was to test whether ivuxolimab changed TCR sequence diversity and led to clonal T-cell expansion. Intravenous ivuxolimab was administered to patients every 2 weeks at six dose levels: 0.01, 0.1, 0.3, 1.5, 3 and 10 mg/kg. Of the approximately 53 patients in dose escalation, around 20 had hepatocellular carcinoma, roughly 15 had melanoma, 9 had renal cell carcinoma and 9 had head and neck cancer. Patients were allowed to have had prior anti-PD-1, anti-PD-L1 or anti-CTLA-4 therapy, and around 40% of the dose-escalation patients had previously received checkpoint inhibitors. The paper covers the monotherapy dose-escalation part of the phase I ivuxolimab trial, which included N ≈ 50 patients. In the dose-escalation cohort, roughly 80% of patients were male, and the mean age was roughly 60 years, with a range of roughly 20 to 80.

The trial excluded patients who had a history of autoimmune disease or were on systemic immunosuppression. Peripheral blood for TCR sequencing was drawn from every dose cohort at baseline, at cycle 4 day 1 and at cycle 7 day 1. The samples were taken from a phase I, first-in-human, multicenter, open-label dose-escalation trial of ivuxolimab. The trial enrolled adults with locally advanced or metastatic head and neck squamous cell, hepatocellular, melanoma or renal cell carcinoma. CD4+ and CD8+ T cells were sorted separately from peripheral blood before TCR sequencing. For sequencing of the TCRbeta CDR3 region, genomic DNA was extracted from the sorted cells. TCRbeta CDR3 regions were sequenced using the immunoSEQ Assay. TCRdb provides this immuneACCESS table in a form limited to in-frame rearrangements. Some clones are lacking; in checked studies, under half of them reflect an unresolved V gene, and why the rest are absent is not known. This sample lists tens of thousands of clones; more than 65% were detected once. The biggest ten clones account for around 5.9% of the sample.

With respect to this clone: Its binding antigen is unknown. The record has no base qualities; no much larger clone is one base away.

The study at large found these results: The antigen specificity of the clonally expanded peripheral T cells was not determined. At doses of 0.1 to 3.0 mg/kg, clonal expansion of both CD4+ and CD8+ T cells in blood was seen between baseline and week 6. In partial responders in the 0.1-3.0 mg/kg groups, normalized peripheral clonal expansion was found to be among the lowest, especially among CD8+ T cells. After ivuxolimab, CD8+ T cells had more expanded clones than CD4+ T cells on average. Low levels of normalized T-cell clonal expansion were also shown by some nonresponding patients.

V lost 2 bases and J lost 8 bases; the stretch between them is 12 bases long. Reading the germline V gene gives CDR1 MNHNS and CDR2 SASEGT. The CDR3 runs 14 amino acids, cysteine and phenylalanine included. Kept here is only the CDR3 DNA, which spans 42 bases and is read in frame from base 1. Sequencing used CD4+ or CD8+ T cells sorted from blood, obtained in a trial of the OX40 agonist ivuxolimab. The rearranged segments are TRBV6-1 and TRBJ2-2, and perhaps TRBD1 as D gene, on 5 matching bases. The sequence was obtained from an adult with an advanced solid tumor such as melanoma, head and neck, liver or kidney cancer. The CDR3 reads as follows: CASSELQASGELFF. The bases read TGTGCCAGCAGTGAACTACAGGCGAGTGGGGAGCTGTTTTTT.